These T cell receptor beta chains were read from a single sample in a study of Ad26.COV2.S vaccination and SARS-CoV-2 variants. Assay used: immunoSEQ multiplex PCR; TCRdb lists only in-frame clones, some missing. The sample holds a few hundred thousand clones; roughly 84% are singletons and the top ten take about 3.5%. The input for sequencing was peripheral blood, taken in a trial of Ad26.COV2.S vaccine versus placebo. Source of these receptors: a person aged 18-60 years who received the Ad26.COV2.S COVID-19 vaccine or a placebo. Both conserved end residues are part of each CDR3. Fields, in order: V gene, clone size, J gene, D gene, CDR3 DNA, CDR3 protein. D genes are given only for firm matches. A row's size may be missing; if present it is once, few, many or a size class.

v_call: TRBV4-1; clone_size: NA; j_call: TRBJ1-2; d_call: NA; cdr3_nt: TGCGCCAGCAGCCAAGATTTCGTTAACTATGGCTACACCTTC; cdr3_aa: CASSQDFVNYGYTF
v_call: TRBV7-8; clone_size: NA; j_call: TRBJ2-1; d_call: NA; cdr3_nt: TGTGCCAGCAGCTTAGGAGCGGGACAGGCTGGGTTCTTC; cdr3_aa: CASSLGAGQAGFF
v_call: TRBV21-1; clone_size: NA; j_call: TRBJ1-1; d_call: NA; cdr3_nt: TGTGCCACCACCCGGGCCCAAATACAGCGTGGCACTGAAGCTTTCTTT; cdr3_aa: CATTRAQIQRGTEAFF
v_call: TRBV5-1; clone_size: NA; j_call: TRBJ2-5; d_call: NA; cdr3_nt: TGCGCCAGCAGCTTGGGTCAGGGGAGGGAGACCCAGTACTTC; cdr3_aa: CASSLGQGRETQYF
v_call: TRBV19; clone_size: NA; j_call: TRBJ1-4; d_call: NA; cdr3_nt: TGTGCCAGTAGTATAGGCCCCGGGACCGTTAATGAAAAACTGTTTTTT; cdr3_aa: CASSIGPGTVNEKLFF
v_call: TRBV7-9; clone_size: NA; j_call: TRBJ1-6; d_call: NA; cdr3_nt: TGTGCCAGCAGCTTTGGGCGACCCACTGGAAGCTCACCCCTCCACTTT; cdr3_aa: CASSFGRPTGSSPLHF
v_call: TRBV4-2; clone_size: few; j_call: TRBJ2-7; d_call: TRBD2; cdr3_nt: TGTGCCAGCAGCCAAATAGCGGGGGAGACATACGAGCAGTACTTC; cdr3_aa: CASSQIAGETYEQYF
v_call: TRBV29-1; clone_size: NA; j_call: TRBJ2-3; d_call: NA; cdr3_nt: TGCAGCGTTGCCCCCCAAATCACAGATACGCAGTATTTT; cdr3_aa: CSVAPQITDTQYF
v_call: TRBV2; clone_size: many; j_call: TRBJ1-1; d_call: NA; cdr3_nt: TGTGCCAGCAGTGAAGCGCTTCAGGGGAGAACTGAAGCTTTCTTT; cdr3_aa: CASSEALQGRTEAFF
v_call: TRBV25-1; clone_size: NA; j_call: TRBJ2-3; d_call: TRBD1; cdr3_nt: TGTGCCAGCAGTGTTGTACAGGGGTCTTCTGGCACAGATACGCAGTATTTT; cdr3_aa: CASSVVQGSSGTDTQYF
v_call: TRBV7-9; clone_size: NA; j_call: TRBJ2-7; d_call: TRBD1; cdr3_nt: TGTGCCAGCAGCGCCAGACAGGGTCTCTACGAGCAGTACTTC; cdr3_aa: CASSARQGLYEQYF
v_call: TRBV7-3; clone_size: NA; j_call: TRBJ1-5; d_call: TRBD1; cdr3_nt: TGTGCCAGCAGCGTACCGGGACAGGGGGATCAGCCCCAGCATTTT; cdr3_aa: CASSVPGQGDQPQHF
v_call: TRBV6-5; clone_size: NA; j_call: TRBJ2-7; d_call: NA; cdr3_nt: TGTGCCAGCTTACAATACGAGCAGTACTTC; cdr3_aa: CASLQYEQYF
v_call: TRBV7-9; clone_size: NA; j_call: TRBJ2-1; d_call: TRBD1; cdr3_nt: TGTGCCAGCAGCTGGGGACAGGGGGTGAATGAGCAGTTCTTC; cdr3_aa: CASSWGQGVNEQFF
v_call: TRBV7-6; clone_size: NA; j_call: TRBJ1-2; d_call: NA; cdr3_nt: TGTGCCAGCAGCCCAACCCAACCGGGGGGCGCGGCTGGCTACACCTTC; cdr3_aa: CASSPTQPGGAAGYTF
v_call: TRBV7-9; clone_size: NA; j_call: TRBJ1-2; d_call: TRBD1; cdr3_nt: TGTGCCAGCAGCCCCTCTGCACAGGGGGATGGCTACACCTTC; cdr3_aa: CASSPSAQGDGYTF
v_call: TRBV3-1/TRBV3-2; clone_size: NA; j_call: TRBJ2-3; d_call: NA; cdr3_nt: TGTGCCAGCAGCCAAGTTTCCAGGAACAGGGGGGGTCGACCAGATACGCAGTATTTT; cdr3_aa: CASSQVSRNRGGRPDTQYF
v_call: TRBV27; clone_size: few; j_call: TRBJ1-5; d_call: TRBD1; cdr3_nt: TGTGCCAGCAGCCTAGGGACAGGAAGCAATCAGCCCCAGCATTTT; cdr3_aa: CASSLGTGSNQPQHF
v_call: TRBV3-1/TRBV3-2; clone_size: NA; j_call: TRBJ2-5; d_call: NA; cdr3_nt: TGTGCCAGCAGCCAAGTAAGGGTTCAAGAGACCCAGTACTTC; cdr3_aa: CASSQVRVQETQYF
v_call: TRBV30; clone_size: NA; j_call: TRBJ2-3; d_call: TRBD2; cdr3_nt: TGTGCCTGGACTAGCGGGGGGTATACGCAGTATTTT; cdr3_aa: CAWTSGGYTQYF
v_call: TRBV12-3/TRBV12-4; clone_size: NA; j_call: TRBJ1-1; d_call: NA; cdr3_nt: TGTGCCAGCAGTTTAACCAAGAACACTGAAGCTTTCTTT; cdr3_aa: CASSLTKNTEAFF
v_call: TRBV3-1/TRBV3-2; clone_size: NA; j_call: TRBJ1-6; d_call: NA; cdr3_nt: TGTGCCAGCAGCCAGACCCAGAATTCACCCCTCCACTTT; cdr3_aa: CASSQTQNSPLHF
v_call: TRBV19; clone_size: few; j_call: TRBJ2-7; d_call: NA; cdr3_nt: TGTGCCAGTAGTGTGACGGTTTGGTCCTACGAGCAGTACTTC; cdr3_aa: CASSVTVWSYEQYF
v_call: TRBV4-2; clone_size: NA; j_call: TRBJ1-1; d_call: NA; cdr3_nt: TGTGCCAGCAGCCCCGCGTGGACTGAAGCTTTCTTT; cdr3_aa: CASSPAWTEAFF
v_call: TRBV7-8; clone_size: NA; j_call: TRBJ2-2; d_call: TRBD2; cdr3_nt: TGTGCCAGCTCTCAGCCCTCGGGACTAGCTTCCACCGGGGAGCTGTTTTTT; cdr3_aa: CASSQPSGLASTGELFF
v_call: TRBV6-2/TRBV6-3; clone_size: NA; j_call: TRBJ1-1; d_call: NA; cdr3_nt: TGTGCCAGCAGTTCTTATCCCCTGAACACTGAAGCTTTCTTT; cdr3_aa: CASSSYPLNTEAFF
v_call: TRBV12-3/TRBV12-4; clone_size: many; j_call: TRBJ2-5; d_call: NA; cdr3_nt: TGTGCCAGCAGTCCAGGGGCCGTGGGGACCCAGTACTTC; cdr3_aa: CASSPGAVGTQYF
v_call: TRBV27; clone_size: NA; j_call: TRBJ2-4; d_call: NA; cdr3_nt: TGTGCCAGCAGGACAGGGTTCGGGGGAAACATTCAGTACTTC; cdr3_aa: CASRTGFGGNIQYF
v_call: TRBV7-2; clone_size: NA; j_call: TRBJ1-5; d_call: TRBD1; cdr3_nt: TGTGCCAGCAGCTCCAGACAGGGTAATCAGCCCCAGCATTTT; cdr3_aa: CASSSRQGNQPQHF
v_call: TRBV29-1; clone_size: few; j_call: TRBJ1-3; d_call: NA; cdr3_nt: TGCAGCGGCTTAGACGGGCTATCTGGAAACACCATATATTTT; cdr3_aa: CSGLDGLSGNTIYF
v_call: TRBV12-3/TRBV12-4; clone_size: NA; j_call: TRBJ1-2; d_call: NA; cdr3_nt: TGTGCCAGCAGTGTCCGATTTGACTATGGCTACACCTTC; cdr3_aa: CASSVRFDYGYTF
v_call: TRBV6-5; clone_size: NA; j_call: TRBJ1-2; d_call: NA; cdr3_nt: TGTGCCAGCAGTTACTCGGAGGGGGAGAGCTACACCTTC; cdr3_aa: CASSYSEGESYTF
v_call: TRBV9; clone_size: NA; j_call: TRBJ2-3; d_call: NA; cdr3_nt: TGTGCCAGCAGCGAAGGCGCGGGGGATACGCAGTATTTT; cdr3_aa: CASSEGAGDTQYF
v_call: TRBV5-6; clone_size: NA; j_call: TRBJ1-2; d_call: NA; cdr3_nt: TGTGCCAGCCGACCCTATGGGACGCCGGGGGAACTAGGCTATGGCTACACCTTC; cdr3_aa: CASRPYGTPGELGYGYTF
v_call: TRBV27; clone_size: NA; j_call: TRBJ2-1; d_call: NA; cdr3_nt: TGTGCCAGCAGTTCCGACGGTTTTGCGGACTCCTACAATGAGCAGTTCTTC; cdr3_aa: CASSSDGFADSYNEQFF
v_call: TRBV27; clone_size: once; j_call: TRBJ2-5; d_call: NA; cdr3_nt: TGTGCCAGCAGTTGGAGGGACTCCCAAGAGACCCAGTACTTC; cdr3_aa: CASSWRDSQETQYF
v_call: TRBV4-2; clone_size: NA; j_call: TRBJ2-5; d_call: NA; cdr3_nt: TGTGCCAGCAGCCAAGAAAGGGCGGCCCAGTACTTC; cdr3_aa: CASSQERAAQYF